A single sample gave rise to the 9 T cell receptor beta chains below, sequenced in a study of Ad26.COV2.S vaccination and SARS-CoV-2 variants. The treatment was: some 20 received Ad26.COV2.S at low or high dose, single or two shots; about 5 received placebo; per-sample allocation not given. Sampling occurred on day 63 after the first vaccine or placebo injection. Sequencing used immunoSEQ multiplex PCR; TCRdb keeps in-frame clones, though not all of them. Of 300,000 to 350,000 clones listed, 70% to 90% are singletons. The material sequenced was peripheral blood, taken in a trial of Ad26.COV2.S vaccine versus placebo. The receptor set was obtained from a person between 18 and 65 years old who received the Ad26.COV2.S COVID-19 vaccine or a placebo.

The chain uses TRBV19 and TRBJ1-2, with D tentatively TRBD1 (5 bases). The CDR3 is made up of 15 amino acids. CDR1 and CDR2 (germline): LNHDA, SQIVND (reference sequence). Trimming took 2 bases from V and 6 from J, leaving 16 bases between them. In DNA form, the CDR3 reads TGTGCCAGTAGTATATCCCCCCCGGGGGGAAATGGCTACACCTTC. Its protein product is CASSISPPGGNGYTF.

The chain joins TRBV5-1 to TRBJ1-1, with TRBD1 matching over 8 bases. V lost 0 bases and J lost 9; bases outside the gene matches: 4. This CDR3 has 13 amino acids. Germline CDR1 SGHRS, CDR2 YFSETQ. The DNA of the CDR3 is TGCGCCAGCAGCTTGGAGGGACAGGCAAAAGCTTTCTTT. Translated, it gives CASSLEGQAKAFF.

J is TRBJ1-2 and V is TRBV29-1, with a possible D match to TRBD1 (6 bases). Germline CDR1 reads SQVTM; CDR2 reads ANQGSEA. This CDR3 is built from 13 residues. The V end was cut by 1 base, the J end by 7 bases, with 13 bases between. The CDR3 loop is CSVEGRRGGGYTF. Written as DNA, the CDR3 is TGCAGCGTTGAAGGCCGCAGGGGAGGTGGCTACACCTTC.

This sequence joins TRBV13 and TRBJ2-3; TRBD2 might be the D (5 bases). V lost 5 bases to trimming and J lost 0 bases, with 12 bases between them. The CDR3 runs 15 residues. Germline values: CDR1 PRHDT, CDR2 FYEKMQ (reference sequence). The CDR3 spells CASSPDFASTDTQYF. The CDR3 nucleotides are TGTGCCAGCAGCCCGGACTTTGCTAGCACAGATACGCAGTATTTT. Full variable domain (missing parts from reference TRBV13 and TRBJ2-3): AAGVIQSPRHLIKEKRETATLKCYPIPRHDTVYWYQQGPGQDPQFLISFYEKMQSDKGSIPDRFSAQQFSDYHSELNMSSLELGDSALYFCASSPDFASTDTQYFGPGTRLTVL.

This clone was seen just once. The rearrangement joins TRBV2 to TRBJ2-7, with TRBD2 identical over 8 bases. Per germline, CDR1 SNHLY and CDR2 FYNNEI. There are 15 residues in the CDR3. The junction had 11 bases not matched to a gene; V was cut back by 7 bases and J by 3 bases. CDR3: CASTGGPGASYEQYF. The CDR3 nucleotides read TGTGCCAGCACGGGGGGGCCAGGGGCTAGCTACGAGCAGTACTTC.

The chain employs TRBV10-2 and TRBJ1-5; no firm D call. Trimming took off 3 bases at V and 5 bases at J, with 14 bases between the two ends. From germline, CDR1 is WSHSY and CDR2 SAAADI. CDR3 length: 15 amino acids. CDR3: CASSDPGKGDQPQHF. CDR3 nucleotides: TGCGCCAGCAGTGACCCCGGAAAGGGAGATCAGCCCCAGCATTTT.

V and J are TRBV7-9 and TRBJ1-1; 8 nucleotides match TRBD1. The CDR3 is 15 amino acids. Germline V gives CDR1 SEHNR, CDR2 FQNEAQ (reference sequence). V dropped 5 bases and J dropped 0; count of bases not matched to a gene: 5. CDR3 sequence reads: CASSRWTGLNTEAFF. The DNA for the CDR3 is TGTGCCAGCAGCCGATGGACAGGGCTGAACACTGAAGCTTTCTTT.

The V and J genes are TRBV19 and TRBJ1-1; D gene ambiguous. Germline CDR1 reads LNHDA; CDR2 reads SQIVND (reference sequence). The CDR3 loop spans 13 amino acids. V dropped 4 bases and J dropped 0 bases, with 6 bases sitting between them. In DNA, the CDR3 is TGTGCCAGTAGTAGAAACATGAACACTGAAGCTTTCTTT. Protein: CASSRNMNTEAFF. Combining the CDR3 with reference TRBV19 and TRBJ1-1 gives the whole variable domain DGGITQSPKYLFRKEGQNVTLSCEQNLNHDAMYWYRQDPGQGLRLIYYSQIVNDFQKGDIAEGYSVSREKKESFPLTVTSAQKNPTAFYLCASSRNMNTEAFFGQGTRLTVV.

This chain links TRBV24-1 with TRBJ2-3; D remains ambiguous. The V and J ends lost 3 bases and 3 bases respectively, with 9 bases between them. From germline, CDR1 is KGHDR and CDR2 SFDVKD. The CDR3 loop spans 14 amino acids. CDR3 sequence (DNA): TGTGCCACCAGTGATCCCAAGGGAACAGATACGCAGTATTTT. It specifies CATSDPKGTDTQYF.